A selection of T cell receptor beta chains follows, all from one sample in a study of blood T cell repertoires in COVID-19. Here immunoSEQ multiplex PCR was the method, and the copy in TCRdb shows in-frame clones only, minus some. The table includes roughly 340,000 clones, roughly 86% detected once. Input material: peripheral blood. The receptors were gathered from a woman aged 70 to 79 with COVID-19, enrolled during active disease. CDR3s leave out the opening cysteine and the closing phenylalanine or tryptophan. The D gene is left open where the match is weak.

D,V,J,CDR3
NA,TRBV5-6,TRBJ2-7,ASSLRSGGSYEQY
TRBD1,TRBV24-1,TRBJ2-2,ATSDWTGLNTGELF
NA,TRBV25-1,TRBJ2-3,ASSDPTSTDTQY
NA,TRBV12-3/TRBV12-4,TRBJ1-1,ASRWTEISEAF
NA,TRBV7-2,TRBJ1-6,ASSLGMGPYNSPLH
NA,TRBV11-2,TRBJ2-3,ASSLEWTDTDTQY
NA,TRBV29-1,TRBJ1-2,SVRQALNYGYT
TRBD2,TRBV5-1,TRBJ2-1,ASSLLAPDSYNEQF
TRBD1,TRBV27,TRBJ1-5,ASRPIDRGAGQPQH
TRBD1,TRBV4-2,TRBJ2-5,ASSWDRGRLNPVQETQY
TRBD1,TRBV18,TRBJ1-5,ASSSDRNQPQH
NA,TRBV7-9,TRBJ2-5,ASSPEGGLQETQY
TRBD1,TRBV24-1,TRBJ1-5,ATSETGTGEEWGNQPQH
TRBD1,TRBV18,TRBJ1-5,ASSRQGGDQPQH
NA,TRBV2,TRBJ2-1,ASSVLSGGNKF